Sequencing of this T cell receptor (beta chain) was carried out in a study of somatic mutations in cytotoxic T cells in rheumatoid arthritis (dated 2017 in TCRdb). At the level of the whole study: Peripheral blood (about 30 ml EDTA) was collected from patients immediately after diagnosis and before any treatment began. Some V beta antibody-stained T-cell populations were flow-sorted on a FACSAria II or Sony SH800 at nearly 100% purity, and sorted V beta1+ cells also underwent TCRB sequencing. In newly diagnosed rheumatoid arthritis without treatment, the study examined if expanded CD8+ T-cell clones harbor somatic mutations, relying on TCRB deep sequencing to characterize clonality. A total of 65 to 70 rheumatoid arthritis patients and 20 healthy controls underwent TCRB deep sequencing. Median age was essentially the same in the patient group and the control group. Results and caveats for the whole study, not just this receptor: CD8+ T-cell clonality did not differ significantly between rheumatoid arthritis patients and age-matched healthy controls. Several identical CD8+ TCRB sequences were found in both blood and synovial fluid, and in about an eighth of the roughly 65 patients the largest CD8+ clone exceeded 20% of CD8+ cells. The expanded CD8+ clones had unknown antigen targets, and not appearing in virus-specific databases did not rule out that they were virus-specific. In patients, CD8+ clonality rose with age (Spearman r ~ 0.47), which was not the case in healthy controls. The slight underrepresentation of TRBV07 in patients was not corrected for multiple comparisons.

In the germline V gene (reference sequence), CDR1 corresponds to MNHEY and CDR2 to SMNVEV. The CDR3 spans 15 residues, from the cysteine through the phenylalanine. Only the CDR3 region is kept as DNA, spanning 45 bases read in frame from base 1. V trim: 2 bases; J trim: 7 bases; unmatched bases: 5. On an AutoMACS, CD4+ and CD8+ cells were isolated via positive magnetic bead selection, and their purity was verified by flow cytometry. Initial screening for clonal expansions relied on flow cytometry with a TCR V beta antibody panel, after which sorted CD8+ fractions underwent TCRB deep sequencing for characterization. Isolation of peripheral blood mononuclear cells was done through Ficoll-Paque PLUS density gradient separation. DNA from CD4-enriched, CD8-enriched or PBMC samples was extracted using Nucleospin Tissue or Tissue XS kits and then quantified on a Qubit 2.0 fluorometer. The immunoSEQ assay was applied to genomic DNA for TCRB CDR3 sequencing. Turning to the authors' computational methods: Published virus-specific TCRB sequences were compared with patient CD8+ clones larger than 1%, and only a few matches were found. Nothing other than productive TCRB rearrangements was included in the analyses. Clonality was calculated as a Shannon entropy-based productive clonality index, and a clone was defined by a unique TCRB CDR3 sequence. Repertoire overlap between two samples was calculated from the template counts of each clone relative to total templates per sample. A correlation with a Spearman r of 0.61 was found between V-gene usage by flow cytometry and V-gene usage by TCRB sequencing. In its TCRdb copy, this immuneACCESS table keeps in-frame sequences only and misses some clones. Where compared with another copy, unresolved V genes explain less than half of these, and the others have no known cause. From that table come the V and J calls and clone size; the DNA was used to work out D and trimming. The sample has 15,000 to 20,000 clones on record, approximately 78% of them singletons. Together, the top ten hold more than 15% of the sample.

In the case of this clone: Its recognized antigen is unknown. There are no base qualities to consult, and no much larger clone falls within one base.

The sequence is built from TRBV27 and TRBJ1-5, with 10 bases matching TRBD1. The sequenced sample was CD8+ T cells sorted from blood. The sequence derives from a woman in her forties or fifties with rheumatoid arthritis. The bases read TGTGCCAGCAGTTTAGGGACAGGGGTAGGCCAGCCCCAGCATTTT. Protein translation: CASSLGTGVGQPQHF.